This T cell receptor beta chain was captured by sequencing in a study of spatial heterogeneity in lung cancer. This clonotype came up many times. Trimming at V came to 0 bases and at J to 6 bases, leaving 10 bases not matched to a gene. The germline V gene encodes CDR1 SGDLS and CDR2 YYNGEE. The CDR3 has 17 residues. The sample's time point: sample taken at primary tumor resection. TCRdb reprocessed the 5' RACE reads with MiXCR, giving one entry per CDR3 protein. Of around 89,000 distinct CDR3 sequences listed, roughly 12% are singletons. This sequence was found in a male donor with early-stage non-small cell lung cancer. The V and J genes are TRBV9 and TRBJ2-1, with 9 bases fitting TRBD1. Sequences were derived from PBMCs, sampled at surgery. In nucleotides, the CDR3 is TGTGCCAGCAGCGTAGCTGCAGGGGACAGGGTCGCCAATGAGCAGTTCTTC. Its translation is CASSVAAGDRVANEQFF.